The next 8 T cell receptor beta chains were all read from a single sample in a study of blood T cell repertoires in COVID-19. Profiled with immunoSEQ multiplex PCR; TCRdb holds only in-frame clones, not every one. The table records around 40,000 clones, around 96% of them present only once. Sequenced material: peripheral blood. These receptors came from a human donor with active COVID-19. The donor label of this sample is uncertain.

This chain's CDR3 is CSVQENSNQPQHF. The CDR3 DNA is TGCAGCGTTCAGGAAAATAGCAATCAGCCCCAGCATTTT. The V and J genes are TRBV29-1 and TRBJ1-5; D remains unclear. V was shortened by 5 bases and J by 0 bases, with 8 bases between the two germline ends. This CDR3 is built from 13 residues. The germline V gene encodes CDR1 SQVTM and CDR2 ANQGSEA.

DNA for the CDR3: TGTGCCAGCAGTTTATGGAGACAGGGCGGTGAAGCTTTCTTT. Protein product: CASSLWRQGGEAFF. The rearrangement links TRBV27 to TRBJ1-1, with TRBD1 identical over 7 bases. Trimming took 1 base from V and 7 from J; bases not matched to a gene: 6. Germline V gives CDR1 MNHEY, CDR2 SMNVEV (reference sequence). The CDR3 runs 14 residues.

This chain links TRBV18 with TRBJ1-2; D unresolved. V lost 3 bases, J lost 2 bases, and 10 bases lay in between. The CDR3 loop spans 14 amino acids. Looked up from germline, CDR1 is KGHSH and CDR2 is LQKENI. The CDR3, as DNA: TGTGCCAGCTCACCCTCGGGAGAGAACTATGGCTACACCTTC. Protein: CASSPSGENYGYTF.

This chain uses TRBV5-1 with TRBJ1-2; 7 bases are a match to TRBD1. Germline V gene sequence: CDR1 SGHRS, CDR2 YFSETQ. CDR3 length equals 14 residues. Losses at the gene ends were 4 bases for V and 4 bases for J; bases not matched to a gene: 7. The CDR3 reads CASSQTTGSYGYTF. The CDR3, as DNA: TGCGCCAGCAGCCAAACGACAGGGAGCTATGGCTACACCTTC.

The CDR3 region is CASSIGTTVGELFF. CDR3 DNA sequence: TGTGCCAGCAGTATAGGGACTACGGTCGGGGAGCTGTTTTTT. This chain links TRBV6-5 with TRBJ2-2; 7 bases fit TRBD2. This CDR3 has 14 amino acids. Germline assignment: CDR1 MNHEY and CDR2 SVGAGI. The V segment lost 5 bases and the J segment 7 bases; nucleotides outside the gene matches: 7.

The chain joins TRBV6-1 to TRBJ2-6; the D gene is possibly TRBD1 (6 bases). The CDR3 runs 16 residues. V lost 3 bases and J 3 bases, leaving 12 bases between the germline ends. Per germline, CDR1 MNHNS and CDR2 SASEGT. CDR3 DNA sequence: TGTGCCAGCAGTGACCGCTACAGGGTTGGGGCCAACGTCCTGACTTTC. It specifies CASSDRYRVGANVLTF.

The chain couples TRBV5-1 to TRBJ2-1, with TRBD2 matching 7 bases. The germline V gene encodes CDR1 SGHRS and CDR2 YFSETQ. CDR3 length: 15 amino acids. Unmatched junction bases numbered 9, after V lost 4 bases and J lost 5 bases. The CDR3 protein is CASSPGTIRNNEQFF. The CDR3, as DNA: TGCGCCAGCAGCCCTGGGACTATACGCAACAATGAGCAGTTCTTC.

In this sample, this clone turned up once. The chain has TRBV18 and TRBJ2-7; 8 positions agree with TRBD1. Per the germline V gene, CDR1 is KGHSH and CDR2 is LQKENI. V lost 3 bases and J lost 3; bases outside the gene matches: 4. This CDR3 region has 14 residues. The CDR3 bases are TGTGCCAGCTCACCCGGGACAGGTGGCTACGAGCAGTACTTC. Its translation is CASSPGTGGYEQYF.